This T cell receptor beta chain was captured by sequencing in a study of cytomegalovirus exposure and HLA in healthy donors. The CDR3 spans 15 residues. J lost 9 bases, V lost 0 bases, and 7 bases had no gene match. Looked up from germline, CDR1 is MNHEY and CDR2 is SVGAGI. Study conclusions and caveats: Among TCR beta chains, those listed as cytomegalovirus-associated numbered some 160. Specificity for CMV antigens was confirmed in vitro for a few of the CMV-associated chains. Cytomegalovirus status was reportedly diagnosed by the classifier with high specificity and sensitivity.

Separate from the approximately 670-subject first cohort was the approximately 130-subject validation cohort, to which the donors belonged. This clone was picked up one time. Its antigen is as yet unknown. Profiling relied on immunoSEQ multiplex PCR, and the TCRdb table lists in-frame clones only, not all of them. Among 110,000 or so clones, around 88% were seen once, and the ten largest hold about 1.8%. The material sequenced was PBMCs. The sequence came from a man aged 18-30 years in good health and CMV-seronegative. The chain has TRBV6-5 and TRBJ2-4; 8 bases are a match to TRBD1. For the CDR3, the DNA is TGTGCCAGCAGTTACTCGAAGACAGGGGCGGGCATTCAGTACTTC. Translating gives CASSYSKTGAGIQYF.